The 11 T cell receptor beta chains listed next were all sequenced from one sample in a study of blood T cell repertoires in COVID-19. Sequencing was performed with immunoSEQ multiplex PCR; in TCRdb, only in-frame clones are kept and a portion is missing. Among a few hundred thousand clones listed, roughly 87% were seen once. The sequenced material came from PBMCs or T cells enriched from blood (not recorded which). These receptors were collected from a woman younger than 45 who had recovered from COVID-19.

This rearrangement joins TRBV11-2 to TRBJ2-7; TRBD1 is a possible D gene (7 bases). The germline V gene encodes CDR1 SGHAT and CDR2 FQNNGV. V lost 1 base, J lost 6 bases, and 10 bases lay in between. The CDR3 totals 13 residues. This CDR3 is CASSLGQGGEQYF. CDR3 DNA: TGTGCCAGCAGCTTAGGTCAGGGGGGCGAGCAGTACTTC.

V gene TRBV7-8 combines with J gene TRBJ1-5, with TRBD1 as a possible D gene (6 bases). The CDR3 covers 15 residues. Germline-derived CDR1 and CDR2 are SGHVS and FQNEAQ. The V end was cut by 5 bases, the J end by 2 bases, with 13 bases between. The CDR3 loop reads CASSAVRGRNQPQHF. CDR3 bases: TGTGCCAGCAGCGCGGTCAGGGGTCGCAATCAGCCCCAGCATTTT. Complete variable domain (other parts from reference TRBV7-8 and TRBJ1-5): GAGVSQSPRYKVAKRGQDVALRCDPISGHVSLFWYQQALGQGPEFLTYFQNEAQLDKSGLPSDRFFAERPEGSVSTLKIQRTQQEDSAVYLCASSAVRGRNQPQHFGDGTRLSIL.

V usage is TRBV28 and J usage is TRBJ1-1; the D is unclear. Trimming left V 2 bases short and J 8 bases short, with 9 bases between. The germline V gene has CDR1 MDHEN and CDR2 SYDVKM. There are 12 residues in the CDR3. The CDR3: CASSLVGWEAFF. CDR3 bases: TGTGCCAGCAGTTTAGTCGGGTGGGAAGCTTTCTTT.

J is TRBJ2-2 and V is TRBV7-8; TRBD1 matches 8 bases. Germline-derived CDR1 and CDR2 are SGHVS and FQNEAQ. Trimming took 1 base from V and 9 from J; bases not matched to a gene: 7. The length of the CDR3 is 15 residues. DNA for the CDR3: TGTGCCAGCAGCTTAGGGCAGGGGGCTAGGTGGGAGCTGTTTTTT. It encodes CASSLGQGARWELFF. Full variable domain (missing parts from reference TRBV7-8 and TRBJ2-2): GAGVSQSPRYKVAKRGQDVALRCDPISGHVSLFWYQQALGQGPEFLTYFQNEAQLDKSGLPSDRFFAERPEGSVSTLKIQRTQQEDSAVYLCASSLGQGARWELFFGEGSRLTVL.

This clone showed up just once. The CDR3 bases are TGTGCCAGTCTCTCGGGGAGCACCGGGGAGCTGTTTTTT. This encodes CASLSGSTGELFF. The chain links TRBV18 to TRBJ2-2, with D tentatively TRBD2 (5 bases). Germline CDR1 KGHSH, CDR2 LQKENI. The CDR3 sequence is 13 residues long. Trimming stripped 9 bases from V and 4 bases from J, with 12 bases between.

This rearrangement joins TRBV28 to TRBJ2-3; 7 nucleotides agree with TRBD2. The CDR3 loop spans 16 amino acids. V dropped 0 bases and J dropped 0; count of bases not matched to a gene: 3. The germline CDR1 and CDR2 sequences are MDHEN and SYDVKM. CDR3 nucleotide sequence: TGTGCCAGCAGTTTATGGTCGGGAGGTAGCACAGATACGCAGTATTTT. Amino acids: CASSLWSGGSTDTQYF.

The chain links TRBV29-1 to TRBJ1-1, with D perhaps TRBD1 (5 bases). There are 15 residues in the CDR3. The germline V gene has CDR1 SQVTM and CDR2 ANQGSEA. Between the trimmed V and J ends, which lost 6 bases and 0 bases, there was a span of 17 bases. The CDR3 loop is CSVVRAGGVNTEAFF. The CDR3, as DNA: TGCAGCGTCGTCCGGGCCGGAGGGGTGAACACTGAAGCTTTCTTT.

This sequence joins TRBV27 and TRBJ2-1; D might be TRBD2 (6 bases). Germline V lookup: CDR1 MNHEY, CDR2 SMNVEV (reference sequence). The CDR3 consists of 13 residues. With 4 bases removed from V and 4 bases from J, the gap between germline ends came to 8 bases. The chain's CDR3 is CASSYGLYNEQFF. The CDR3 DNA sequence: TGTGCCAGCAGTTACGGACTATACAATGAGCAGTTCTTC.

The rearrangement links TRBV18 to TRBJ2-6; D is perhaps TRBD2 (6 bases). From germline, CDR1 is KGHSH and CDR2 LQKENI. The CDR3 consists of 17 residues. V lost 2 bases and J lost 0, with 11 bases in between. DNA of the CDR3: TGTGCCAGCTCACCAGGCCAGGGAGGCTCTGGGGCCAACGTCCTGACTTTC. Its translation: CASSPGQGGSGANVLTF.

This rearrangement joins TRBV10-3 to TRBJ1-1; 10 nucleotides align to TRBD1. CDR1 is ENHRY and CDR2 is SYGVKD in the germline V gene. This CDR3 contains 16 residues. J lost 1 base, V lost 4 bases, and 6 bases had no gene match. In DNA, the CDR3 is TGTGCCATCAGTGTCGGGACAGGGGACTCGAACACTGAAGCTTTCTTT. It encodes CAISVGTGDSNTEAFF.

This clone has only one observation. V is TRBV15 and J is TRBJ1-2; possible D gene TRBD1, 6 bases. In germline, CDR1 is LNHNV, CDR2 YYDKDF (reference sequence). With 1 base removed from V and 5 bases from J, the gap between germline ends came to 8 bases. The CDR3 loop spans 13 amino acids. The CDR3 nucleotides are TGTGCCACCAGCAGAGCCCAGGGGTATGGCTACACCTTC. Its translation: CATSRAQGYGYTF.